The 26 T cell receptor beta chains below all came from one sample that was sequenced in a study of T cells in narcolepsy. Method: immunoSEQ multiplex PCR; TCRdb's copy keeps in-frame clones and lacks some. Here the sample spans 25,000 to 35,000 clones, more than 65% being singletons. Material for sequencing was memory (CD45RA-) CD4+ T cells from blood. These TCRs come from a human donor in good health.

This clone is a singleton in its sample. This sequence joins TRBV9 and TRBJ2-1; TRBD2 matches 9 bases. Trimming cost V 4 bases and J 4 bases; bases outside gene matches: 3. Looked up from germline, CDR1 is SGDLS and CDR2 is YYNGEE. The CDR3 loop spans 14 amino acids. CDR3: CASSPLAGYNEQFF. The DNA of the CDR3 is TGTGCCAGCAGCCCCCTAGCGGGGTACAATGAGCAGTTCTTC.

V is TRBV6-5 and J is TRBJ2-1, with D possibly TRBD2 on 7 matching bases. Between the trimmed V and J ends, which lost 4 bases and 6 bases, there was a span of 19 bases. There are 16 residues in the CDR3. Germline V lookup: CDR1 MNHEY, CDR2 SVGAGI. CDR3 coding DNA: TGTGCCAGCAGTTCGCCGGACAGCTCGGGGGGCAATGAGCAGTTCTTC. Amino acids: CASSSPDSSGGNEQFF.

The V and J genes are TRBV29-1 and TRBJ2-7; D is possibly TRBD1 (5 bases). CDR1 and CDR2 from the germline V gene are SQVTM and ANQGSEA. The CDR3 length is 13 residues. V lost 0 bases and J 2 bases, leaving 8 bases between the germline ends. CDR3 in DNA: TGCAGCGTTGAAGAGGACACCCCCTACGAGCAGTACTTC. Protein sequence: CSVEEDTPYEQYF.

The V gene is TRBV27, the J gene TRBJ1-4, with a possible D match to TRBD1 (6 bases). This CDR3 is 14 amino acids long. Trimming cost V 5 bases and J 13 bases, with 20 bases left between them. Germline V gives CDR1 MNHEY, CDR2 SMNVEV (reference sequence). CDR3 DNA: TGTGCCAGCAGTACACTCCCTATTCAGGGGCTACTGTTTTTT. This sequence encodes CASSTLPIQGLLFF.

This sequence joins TRBV5-5 and TRBJ2-1; 9 nucleotides align to TRBD2. CDR1 SGHKS and CDR2 YYEKEE come from the germline V gene (reference sequence). This CDR3 is built from 16 residues. With V trimmed by 0 bases and J by 7 bases, 8 bases remained unmatched. As DNA, the CDR3 is TGTGCCAGCAGCTTGGGCATAGCGGGGGCAGGGAATGAGCAGTTCTTC. Encoded protein: CASSLGIAGAGNEQFF.

The chain links TRBV15 to TRBJ1-2; 9 positions match TRBD1. CDR1 LNHNV and CDR2 YYDKDF come from the germline V gene (reference sequence). The CDR3 spans 13 residues. The V segment lost 5 bases and the J segment 7 bases; nucleotides outside the gene matches: 5. CDR3 in amino acids: CATSGDRVGGYTF. The CDR3 nucleotides read TGTGCCACCAGCGGGGACAGGGTCGGTGGCTACACCTTC.

This chain connects TRBV19 to TRBJ1-3; D is undetermined. Looked up from germline, CDR1 is LNHDA and CDR2 is SQIVND (reference sequence). The CDR3 length is 19 residues. Trimming took 9 bases from V and 0 from J, leaving 27 bases between them. In DNA, the CDR3 is TGTGCCAGGGCCTTACTAGTCCCCCTAACTGACTGCTCTGGAAACACCATATATTTT. Encoded protein: CARALLVPLTDCSGNTIYF. Full variable domain (missing parts from reference TRBV19 and TRBJ1-3): DGGITQSPKYLFRKEGQNVTLSCEQNLNHDAMYWYRQDPGQGLRLIYYSQIVNDFQKGDIAEGYSVSREKKESFPLTVTSAQKNPTAFYLCARALLVPLTDCSGNTIYFGEGSWLTVV.

This clone has a handful of counts. DNA of the CDR3: TGTGCCAGCAGTGTGGCGTCGGGGGATTCACCCCTCCACTTT. This sequence encodes CASSVASGDSPLHF. J is TRBJ1-6 and V is TRBV2; a weak D match, TRBD1 (5 bases). CDR1 and CDR2 from the germline V gene are SNHLY and FYNNEI. The CDR3 sequence is 14 residues long. V gave up 4 bases and J gave up 8 bases, with 12 bases separating them.

The V gene is TRBV28, the J gene TRBJ2-5, with 8 bases fitting TRBD1. The germline V gene has CDR1 MDHEN and CDR2 SYDVKM. J gave up 3 bases and V 5 bases, and 8 bases lay outside the gene matches. CDR3 length equals 15 residues. This chain's CDR3 is CASSPVQGAEETQYF. The DNA for the CDR3 is TGTGCCAGCAGTCCCGTTCAGGGGGCTGAAGAGACCCAGTACTTC.

Comments on this clone: The junction departs from the called germline gene at one end, perhaps through a read error. The CDR3: CAWSQGVLNYGYSF. CDR3 coding DNA: TGTGCCTGGAGTCAGGGGGTCCTAAACTATGGCTACTCCTTC. The rearrangement links TRBV30 to TRBJ1-2; 7 nucleotides line up with TRBD1. The length of the CDR3 is 14 residues. The V gene's germline CDR1 is GTSNPN and CDR2 SVGIG (reference sequence).

This sequence joins TRBV11-2 and TRBJ2-7; 9 bases are shared with TRBD2. Trimming took 5 bases from V and 2 from J; bases not matched to a gene: 4. Germline V gene data show CDR1 as SGHAT and CDR2 as FQNNGV. The CDR3 has 14 amino acids. The CDR3 region is CASSPTSGPYEQYF. In DNA form, the CDR3 reads TGTGCCAGCAGCCCGACTAGCGGACCCTACGAGCAGTACTTC.

The gene calls are TRBV5-1 and TRBJ2-2; D uncertain. The V gene's germline CDR1 is SGHRS and CDR2 YFSETQ. CDR3 length: 14 residues. V dropped 0 bases and J dropped 4 bases, with 7 bases sitting between them. The CDR3 region is CASSLGRFTGELFF. DNA of the CDR3: TGCGCCAGCAGCTTGGGTCGGTTCACCGGGGAGCTGTTTTTT.

This sequence joins TRBV18 and TRBJ1-1; D may be TRBD1 (5 bases). This CDR3 spans 16 amino acids. The V end was cut by 3 bases, the J end by 5 bases, with 19 bases between. Germline V gene lookup returns CDR1 KGHSH and CDR2 LQKENI. The CDR3 DNA sequence: TGTGCCAGCTCACCGGTGTTAACCGCGGGGGGTACTGAAGCTTTCTTT. This codes for CASSPVLTAGGTEAFF.

The chain couples TRBV28 to TRBJ2-1; the match to TRBD1 covers 10 bases. The CDR3 loop spans 16 amino acids. Losses at the gene ends were 8 bases for V and 2 bases for J; bases not matched to a gene: 9. Germline CDR1 reads MDHEN; CDR2 reads SYDVKM. In nucleotides, the CDR3 is TGTGCCAGCGGTGTTAGTGGACAGGGGGCCTACAATGAGCAGTTCTTC. Translation gives CASGVSGQGAYNEQFF.

The sample holds one count of this clone. The genes are TRBV20-1 and TRBJ2-7, with TRBD1 as a possible D gene (5 bases). CDR3 length equals 10 residues. Germline CDR1 and CDR2: DFQATT and SNEGSKA (reference sequence). Here the CDR3 reads CKGRDYEQYF. DNA of the CDR3: TGCAAGGGCAGGGACTACGAGCAGTACTTC.

By its share, this clone is medium-sized. CDR3 residues: CASSKDRRVVLYNEQFF. DNA for the CDR3: TGTGCCAGCAGCAAAGACAGGAGGGTCGTCCTTTACAATGAGCAGTTCTTC. This chain uses TRBV21-1 with TRBJ2-1; no DNA check was done on the table's D call, TRBD2. TRBV21-1 constitutes a pseudogene. The CDR3 sequence is 17 residues long.

The chain links TRBV4-2 to TRBJ1-4, with D possibly matching TRBD1 (5 bases). The CDR3 has 15 residues. V was trimmed by 0 bases and J by 7 bases, leaving 12 bases between them. Germline V CDR1 and CDR2: LGHNA, YNFKEQ. CDR3: CASSQDGRGGEKLFF. The CDR3 DNA reads as TGTGCCAGCAGCCAAGATGGAAGGGGTGGTGAAAAACTGTTTTTT.

The chain has TRBV27 and TRBJ2-7; D is perhaps TRBD1 or TRBD2 (5 bases each). There are 13 residues in the CDR3. Germline V gene data show CDR1 as MNHEY and CDR2 as SMNVEV (reference sequence). V was clipped by 1 base and J by 5 bases, with 9 bases between them. The CDR3 reads CASSLWQGDEQYF. In DNA, the CDR3 is TGTGCCAGCAGTTTATGGCAGGGAGACGAGCAGTACTTC.

The chain combines TRBV18 with TRBJ2-1; D gene unclear. From germline, CDR1 is KGHSH and CDR2 LQKENI. Trimming stripped 0 bases from V and 7 bases from J, with 7 bases between. This CDR3 spans 13 amino acids. The CDR3 protein is CASSPPSVNEQFF. CDR3 sequence (DNA): TGTGCCAGCTCACCACCGTCAGTAAATGAGCAGTTCTTC.

The chain combines TRBV7-8 with TRBJ1-2; perhaps TRBD1 as D (5 bases). Per the germline V gene, CDR1 is SGHVS and CDR2 is FQNEAQ. This CDR3 region has 14 residues. V was cut by 4 bases and J by 2 bases, with 11 bases left in between. The CDR3 DNA is TGTGCCAGCAGCTCCGGACACCTAAACTATGGCTACACCTTC. It encodes CASSSGHLNYGYTF.

J is TRBJ1-1 and V is TRBV7-8; D is unresolved. The V and J ends lost 1 base and 0 bases respectively, with 6 bases between them. The CDR3 sequence is 14 residues long. From germline, CDR1 is SGHVS and CDR2 FQNEAQ. The DNA for the CDR3 is TGTGCCAGCAGCTTAGAGACAATGAACACTGAAGCTTTCTTT. Residues: CASSLETMNTEAFF.

The chain joins TRBV21-1 to TRBJ2-6; whether TRBD1, the table's D call, matches the DNA was not checked. TRBV21-1 is termed a pseudogene. This CDR3 is built from 19 residues. CDR3 sequence reads: CASSRPRPGQGSGANVLTF. DNA of the CDR3: TGTGCCAGCAGCCGTCCCCGCCCCGGACAGGGAAGTGGGGCCAACGTCCTGACTTTC.

CDR3 amino acids: CASSLLGSLQETQYF. In nucleotides, the CDR3 is TGTGCCAGCAGCTTACTGGGCAGCCTGCAAGAGACCCAGTACTTC. V usage is TRBV7-9 and J usage is TRBJ2-5; D is undetermined. The length of the CDR3 is 15 residues. Germline-derived CDR1 and CDR2 are SEHNR and FQNEAQ (reference sequence). V was clipped by 2 bases and J by 2 bases, with 12 bases between them.

The chain is built from TRBV4-2 and TRBJ2-3; the D gene is possibly TRBD2 (5 bases). In germline, CDR1 is LGHNA, CDR2 YNFKEQ. Trimming took off 6 bases at V and 1 base at J, with 8 bases between the two ends. The CDR3 covers 13 residues. The CDR3 coding sequence is TGTGCCAGCAGAGACTATCGCACAGATACGCAGTATTTT. Its protein product is CASRDYRTDTQYF.

There are a few counts of this clone. DNA for the CDR3: TGCGCCAGCATTGTAACCATGAGCTCCTACAATGAGCAGTTCTTC. It codes for CASIVTMSSYNEQFF. The chain joins TRBV10-1 to TRBJ2-1, with no clear D. The V gene lost 7 bases and the J gene lost 0 bases, with 13 bases spanning the gap. The CDR3 totals 15 residues. Germline CDR1 and CDR2: WNHNN and SYGVQD (reference sequence).

The chain employs TRBV19 and TRBJ1-5; the D gene is possibly TRBD1 (5 bases). The CDR3 spans 14 residues. V was cut by 2 bases and J by 8 bases, with 13 bases left in between. The germline CDR1 and CDR2 sequences are LNHDA and SQIVND (reference sequence). CDR3 in amino acids: CASSIRDWGKPQHF. The DNA of the CDR3 is TGTGCCAGTAGTATAAGGGACTGGGGTAAGCCCCAGCATTTT.